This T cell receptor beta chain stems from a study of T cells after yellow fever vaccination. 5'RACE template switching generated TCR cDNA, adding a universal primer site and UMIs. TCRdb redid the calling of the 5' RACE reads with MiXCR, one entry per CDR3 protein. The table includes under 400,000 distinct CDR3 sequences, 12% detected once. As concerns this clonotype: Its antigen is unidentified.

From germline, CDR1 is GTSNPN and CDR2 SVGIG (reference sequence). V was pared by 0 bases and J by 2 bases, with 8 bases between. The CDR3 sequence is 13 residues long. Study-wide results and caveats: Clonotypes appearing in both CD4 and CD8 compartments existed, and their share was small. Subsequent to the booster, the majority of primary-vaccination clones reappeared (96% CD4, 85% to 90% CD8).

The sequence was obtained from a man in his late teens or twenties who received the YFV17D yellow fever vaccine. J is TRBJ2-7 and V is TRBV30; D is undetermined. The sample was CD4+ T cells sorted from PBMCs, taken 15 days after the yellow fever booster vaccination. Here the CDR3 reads CAWSVPNTYEQYF. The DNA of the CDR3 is TGTGCCTGGAGTGTACCCAATACCTACGAGCAGTACTTC.